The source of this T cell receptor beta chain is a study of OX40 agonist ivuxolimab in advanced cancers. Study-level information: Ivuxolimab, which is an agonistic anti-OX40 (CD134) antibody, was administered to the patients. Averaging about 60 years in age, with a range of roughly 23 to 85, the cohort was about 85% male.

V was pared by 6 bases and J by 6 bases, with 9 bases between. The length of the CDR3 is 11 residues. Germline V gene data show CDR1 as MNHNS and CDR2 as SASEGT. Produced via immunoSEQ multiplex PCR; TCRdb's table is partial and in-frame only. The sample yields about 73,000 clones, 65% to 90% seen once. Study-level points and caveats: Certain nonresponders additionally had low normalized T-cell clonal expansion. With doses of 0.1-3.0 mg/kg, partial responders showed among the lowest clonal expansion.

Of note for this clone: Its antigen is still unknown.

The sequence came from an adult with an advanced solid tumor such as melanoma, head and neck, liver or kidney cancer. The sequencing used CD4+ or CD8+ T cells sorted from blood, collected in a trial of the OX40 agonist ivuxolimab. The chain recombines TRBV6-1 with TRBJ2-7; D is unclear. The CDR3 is CASSYRSEQYF. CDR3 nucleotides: TGTGCCAGCAGCTATAGATCCGAGCAGTACTTC.